The rows below give T cell receptor beta chains drawn from one sample of a study of OX40 agonist ivuxolimab in advanced cancers. Libraries were prepared by immunoSEQ multiplex PCR; TCRdb keeps only in-frame clonotypes and omits some of them. The sample records some 60,000 clones, roughly 86% being singletons. This specimen consisted of CD4+ or CD8+ T cells sorted from blood, obtained in a trial of the OX40 agonist ivuxolimab. The receptors shown here come from an adult with an advanced solid tumor such as melanoma, head and neck, liver or kidney cancer. Both conserved end residues are part of each CDR3. D genes are given only for firm matches. Clone size is stated in some rows and not others, as once, few, many or a class when expanded.

j_call d_call v_call clone_size cdr3_aa cdr3_nt
TRBJ1-1 - TRBV9 few CASSVGSGDLRSAFF TGTGCCAGCAGCGTAGGATCGGGGGATTTACGGTCAGCTTTCTTT
TRBJ2-6 TRBD2 TRBV7-6 - CASSLENSGGPSGANVLTF TGTGCCAGCAGCTTAGAGAATAGCGGGGGCCCCTCTGGGGCCAACGTCCTGACTTTC
TRBJ2-5 TRBD1 TRBV9 - CASSAGGTGIRGQETQYF TGTGCCAGCAGCGCCGGCGGGACAGGGATTAGGGGCCAAGAGACCCAGTACTTC
TRBJ2-7 - TRBV7-9 - CASSLEGVTYEQYF TGTGCCAGCAGCTTGGAGGGGGTCACCTACGAGCAGTACTTC
TRBJ2-7 - TRBV18 - CASSPLGSAYEQYF TGTGCCAGCTCACCTCTGGGGTCCGCGTACGAGCAGTACTTC
TRBJ2-6 TRBD1 TRBV5-1 - CASSYTGGANFGANVLTF TGCGCCAGCAGCTACACAGGGGGCGCAAATTTTGGGGCCAACGTCCTGACTTTC
TRBJ2-5 - TRBV6-4 - CASSDSRGSTQYF TGTGCCAGCAGTGACTCGCGGGGTTCCACCCAGTACTTC
TRBJ2-3 TRBD1 TRBV7-8 - CASSLAGTGKTDTQYF TGTGCCAGCAGCTTAGCCGGGACAGGGAAAACAGATACGCAGTATTTT
TRBJ2-7 TRBD1 TRBV5-4 - CASSLRTGGYEQYF TGTGCCAGCAGCTTGAGGACAGGGGGCTACGAGCAGTACTTC
TRBJ2-7 - TRBV29-1 - CSVEVGGSRDEQYF TGCAGCGTTGAAGTTGGGGGATCGCGGGATGAGCAGTACTTC
TRBJ2-7 - TRBV5-1 - CASSSRTNSYEQYF TGCGCCAGCAGCTCAAGGACTAACTCCTACGAGCAGTACTTC
TRBJ1-2 TRBD1 TRBV2 - CASSEAPGTGGYGYTF TGTGCCAGCAGTGAAGCGCCCGGGACAGGGGGCTATGGCTACACCTTC
TRBJ1-3 TRBD1 TRBV6-6 - CASSYTGTGGNTIYF TGTGCCAGCAGTTATACCGGGACAGGGGGAAACACCATATATTTT
TRBJ2-2 TRBD1 TRBV9 - CASSLGTGPQTGELFF TGTGCCAGCAGCTTGGGGACAGGGCCGCAGACCGGGGAGCTGTTTTTT
TRBJ2-7 - TRBV5-1 - CASSPDSLGEQYF TGCGCCAGCAGTCCGGACTCCCTAGGCGAGCAGTACTTC
TRBJ1-3 - TRBV27 once CASSSGGTNSGNTIYF TGTGCCAGCAGTTCGGGGGGCACAAACTCTGGAAACACCATATATTTT
TRBJ2-3 - TRBV19 - CASSMFQGQATDTQYF TGTGCCAGTAGTATGTTTCAGGGCCAGGCCACAGATACGCAGTATTTT
TRBJ2-2 - TRBV7-2 - CASSLEAGPGELFF TGTGCCAGCAGCTTAGAGGCAGGGCCCGGGGAGCTGTTTTTT
TRBJ2-2 - TRBV7-3 - CASSFHRRGGELFF TGTGCCAGCAGCTTCCATCGTAGAGGCGGGGAGCTGTTTTTT
TRBJ1-5 - TRBV12-5 few CASGLAGRYDQPQHF TGTGCTAGTGGTTTGGCAGGGAGGTATGATCAGCCCCAGCATTTT
TRBJ2-5 TRBD1 TRBV7-6 once CASSNHGTAQETQYF TGTGCCAGCAGCAACCACGGGACAGCCCAAGAGACCCAGTACTTC
TRBJ2-5 - TRBV6-5 - CASSDEETETQYF TGTGCCAGCAGCGACGAGGAGACGGAGACCCAGTACTTC
TRBJ2-5 TRBD2 TRBV19 - CASSMSGGEREQYF TGTGCCAGTAGTATGTCTGGGGGGGAGAGGGAGCAGTACTTC
TRBJ2-7 - TRBV7-2 - CASSSSSYEQYF TGTGCCAGCAGCTCTAGCTCCTACGAGCAGTACTTC
TRBJ2-1 TRBD2 TRBV7-7 - CASSLGLAGGYNEQFF TGTGCCAGCAGCTTAGGACTAGCGGGGGGCTACAATGAGCAGTTCTTC
TRBJ1-2 - TRBV7-9 - CASSSTSRPGANYGYTF TGTGCCAGCAGCTCCACCTCCCGGCCCGGGGCCAACTATGGCTACACCTTC
TRBJ2-6 - TRBV6-5 - CASSYSSSGANVLTF TGTGCCAGCAGTTACTCGAGCTCTGGGGCCAACGTCCTGACTTTC
TRBJ2-2 - TRBV10-3 - CAISPGRGQFIRTGELFF TGTGCCATCAGTCCCGGGCGGGGACAGTTTATCCGAACCGGGGAGCTGTTTTTT
TRBJ2-3 - TRBV27 - CASSPNLQGQDTQYF TGTGCCAGCAGCCCAAACCTACAGGGACAAGATACGCAGTATTTT
TRBJ2-3 - TRBV6-5 - CASSYSTGGTQYF TGTGCCAGCAGTTACTCGACTGGCGGTACGCAGTATTTT
TRBJ2-1 - TRBV28 - CASSLGAYEQFF TGTGCCAGCAGTCTTGGGGCTTATGAGCAGTTCTTC
TRBJ1-1 TRBD1 TRBV7-2 - CASSSYLTGTEAFF TGTGCCAGCAGTTCCTACTTGACAGGGACTGAAGCTTTCTTT
TRBJ1-6 TRBD1 TRBV30 few CAWSTTGGMHSPLHF TGTGCCTGGAGTACAACAGGGGGCATGCATTCACCCCTCCACTTT
TRBJ2-2 - TRBV5-1 - CASSVGTANTGELFF TGCGCCAGCAGCGTAGGAACAGCGAACACCGGGGAGCTGTTTTTT
TRBJ1-6 - TRBV4-3 once CASSSMGSGSPLHF TGCGCCAGCAGCTCAATGGGATCGGGTTCACCCCTCCACTTT
TRBJ1-6 - TRBV28 - CASRGSPQNSPLHF TGTGCCAGCAGGGGGTCACCTCAAAATTCACCCCTCCACTTT
TRBJ2-5 TRBD1 TRBV6-1 - CASSLGTGRGTQYF TGTGCCAGCAGTCTGGGGACAGGGAGGGGGACCCAGTACTTC
TRBJ2-1 TRBD2 TRBV4-1 - CASSPVGRGAYNEQFF TGCGCCAGCAGCCCCGTAGGGCGGGGGGCCTACAATGAGCAGTTCTTC
TRBJ2-7 TRBD1 TRBV29-1 - CSVDETGKKYF TGCAGCGTTGATGAGACAGGGAAGAAGTACTTC
TRBJ1-6 - TRBV27 once CASSFDRFNSPLHF TGTGCCAGCAGTTTCGACAGGTTTAATTCACCCCTCCACTTT
TRBJ1-5 - TRBV30 - CAWSLGYQPQHF TGTGCCTGGAGTTTGGGGTACCAGCCCCAGCATTTT
TRBJ2-7 - TRBV7-9 - CASSPGWAGYSYYEQYF TGTGCCAGCAGCCCCGGATGGGCAGGCTATAGCTACTACGAGCAGTACTTC
TRBJ2-2 - TRBV5-5 few CASSLSSWNTGELFF TGTGCCAGCAGCTTGTCCTCCTGGAACACCGGGGAGCTGTTTTTT
TRBJ2-2 - TRBV5-1 once CATRPRITGELFF TGCGCCACACGTCCCCGGATCACCGGGGAGCTGTTTTTT
TRBJ1-1 - TRBV18 - CASSPIVGLEAFF TGTGCCAGCTCACCAATAGTAGGGCTTGAAGCTTTCTTT
TRBJ2-5 - TRBV2 - CASKVGWQETQYF TGTGCCAGCAAAGTTGGCTGGCAAGAGACCCAGTACTTC
TRBJ2-5 TRBD1 TRBV6-5 - CASNRDRGETQYF TGTGCCAGCAATCGTGACAGGGGAGAGACCCAGTACTTC
TRBJ1-1 - TRBV29-1 - CSISPGRMNTEAFF TGCAGCATCTCCCCTGGGAGGATGAACACTGAAGCTTTCTTT
TRBJ1-2 - TRBV5-4 - CASSLEQGGVHGYTF TGTGCCAGCAGCTTGGAGCAGGGAGGGGTGCATGGCTACACCTTC
TRBJ1-2 - TRBV11-2 - CASSLAGQTYGYTF TGTGCCAGCAGCTTAGCGGGGCAGACCTATGGCTACACCTTC
TRBJ1-5 - TRBV6-1 - CASGLQPQHF TGTGCCAGCGGTTTACAGCCCCAGCATTTT
TRBJ1-4 - TRBV5-6 few CASSPDLNEKLFF TGTGCCAGCAGCCCGGACCTAAATGAAAAACTGTTTTTT
TRBJ1-6 TRBD1 TRBV6-6 - CASSSGTGYSPLHF TGTGCCAGCAGCTCCGGGACAGGGTATTCACCCCTCCACTTT
TRBJ2-4 - TRBV4-3 - CASSLATGAKNIQYF TGCGCCAGCAGCCTTGCTACAGGGGCCAAAAACATTCAGTACTTC
TRBJ1-5 TRBD1 TRBV6-6 - CASSFRQGSNQPQHF TGTGCCAGCAGTTTTAGACAGGGTAGCAATCAGCCCCAGCATTTT
TRBJ1-4 - TRBV19 - CASTGTENEKLFF TGTGCCAGTACCGGGACGGAGAATGAAAAACTGTTTTTT
TRBJ1-4 - TRBV11-2 - CASSSLFGRRSNEKLFF TGTGCCAGCAGCTCTCTCTTTGGACGGAGGTCAAATGAAAAACTGTTTTTT
TRBJ1-2 - TRBV7-3 - CASSPTGGGYGYTF TGTGCCAGCAGCCCGACAGGCGGAGGTTATGGCTACACCTTC
TRBJ1-6 - TRBV7-2 - CASGAGASSPLHF TGTGCCAGCGGGGCAGGGGCATCTTCACCCCTCCACTTT